This entry features one TCR beta chain sequence. This record belongs to a study of blood T cell repertoires in COVID-19. Overall study: T cells, B-cell-depleted T cells, or PBMCs supplied cDNA or gDNA.

The method was immunoSEQ multiplex PCR; TCRdb's version includes in-frame clones alone and lacks a portion of them. The sample contains under 150,000 clones, around 89% of which appear only once. The CDR3 sequence is 13 residues long. Losses at the gene ends were 7 bases for V and 1 base for J; bases not matched to a gene: 3. Specimen: peripheral blood. The clonotype originates from a woman in her fifties or sixties with active COVID-19. V gene TRBV12-3 or TRBV12-4 combines with J gene TRBJ2-5, with 7 bases matching TRBD2. Here the CDR3 reads CASMGGFQETQYF. CDR3 DNA: TGTGCCAGCATGGGAGGGTTCCAAGAGACCCAGTACTTC.